These T cell receptor beta chains were read from a single sample in a study of early T cells in non-severe SARS-CoV-2 infection. TCRdb itself ran the 5' RACE reads through MiXCR, one entry per CDR3 protein. The sample lists about 33,000 distinct CDR3 sequences; approximately 6% were seen once. The material sequenced was whole blood. These receptors all come from an adult who was a healthcare worker with PCR-confirmed SARS-CoV-2 infection or an uninfected control (not recorded which). The CDR3 runs from the conserved cysteine through the conserved F or W. The D gene is left open where the match is weak. Size values are once, few and many counts, or a class for expanded clones, and some rows have none.

TRBJ2-1 . TRBV2 few CASKLDHGGLDEQFF TGTGCCAGCAAACTCGACCATGGAGGGTTGGATGAGCAGTTCTTC
TRBJ1-1 TRBD1 TRBV10-2 many CASSETGGTEAFF TGCGCCAGCAGTGAGACAGGGGGCACTGAAGCTTTCTTT
TRBJ2-1 TRBD2 TRBV18 few CASSELANSYNEQFF TGTGCCAGCTCAGAACTAGCGAACTCCTACAATGAGCAGTTCTTC
TRBJ1-5 TRBD1 TRBV12-3/TRBV12-4 many CASRKGASQPQHF TGTGCCAGCAGGAAGGGGGCTTCTCAGCCCCAGCATTTT
TRBJ2-1 . TRBV29-1 many CSVEGTGPYNEQFF TGCAGCGTTGAAGGTACAGGGCCCTACAATGAGCAGTTCTTC
TRBJ2-5 TRBD1 TRBV27 many CASSLLGTEETQYF TGTGCCAGCAGCTTGCTGGGGACAGAAGAGACCCAGTACTTC
TRBJ2-2 . TRBV6-1 many CASSVLSSGELFF TGTGCCAGCAGTGTTTTGAGTTCCGGGGAGCTGTTTTTT
TRBJ1-5 . TRBV6-5 . CASTRGSNQPQHF TGTGCCAGCACCCGCGGTAGCAATCAGCCCCAGCATTTT
TRBJ2-2 . TRBV2 many CASGLGTGELFF TGTGCCAGCGGATTGGGAACCGGGGAGCTGTTTTTT
TRBJ2-6 TRBD1 TRBV5-1 few CASRRTPGQGSGANVLTF TGCGCCAGCAGACGGACTCCGGGACAGGGCTCTGGGGCCAACGTCCTGACTTTC
TRBJ1-1 . TRBV9 many CASSQHGGLNTEAFF TGTGCCAGCAGCCAACACGGAGGGTTGAACACTGAAGCTTTCTTT
TRBJ1-1 . TRBV6-1 many CATRQVINTEAFF TGTGCCACCCGACAGGTGATAAACACTGAAGCTTTCTTT
TRBJ2-7 . TRBV4-1 many CASSSRISYEQYF TGCGCCAGCAGCTCGCGGATCTCCTACGAGCAGTACTTC
TRBJ1-5 . TRBV9 many CASSVGNQPQHF TGTGCCAGCAGCGTAGGCAATCAGCCCCAGCATTTT
TRBJ2-1 TRBD1 TRBV2 many CASSRDRGRNEQFF TGTGCCAGCAGTAGGGACAGGGGGCGAAATGAGCAGTTCTTC
TRBJ2-7 . TRBV28 . CASSFPALGRREQYF TGTGCCAGCAGTTTTCCGGCCCTAGGTCGTCGCGAGCAGTACTTC
TRBJ1-1 . TRBV5-1 many CASSLGTSPEAFF TGCGCCAGCAGCTTGGGTACTTCCCCCGAAGCTTTCTTT
TRBJ2-1 TRBD2 TRBV30 many CAWSVASGRLNEQFF TGTGCCTGGAGTGTAGCCAGCGGGAGGTTAAATGAGCAGTTCTTC
TRBJ2-6 TRBD1 TRBV2 many CASSESFTGGWSGANVLTF TGTGCCAGCAGTGAAAGTTTTACAGGGGGCTGGTCTGGGGCCAACGTCCTGACTTTC
TRBJ1-5 TRBD1 TRBV2 few CASSVGRGSQPQHF TGTGCCAGCAGTGTGGGCAGGGGGAGTCAGCCCCAGCATTTT
TRBJ1-3 . TRBV12-3/TRBV12-4 . CASSPGRVRNTIYF TGTGCCAGCAGCCCGGGCAGGGTTAGAAACACCATATATTTT
TRBJ2-1 TRBD1 TRBV11-3 many CASSPNDRDRGSEQFF TGTGCCAGCAGCCCAAATGACCGGGACAGGGGTAGCGAGCAGTTCTTC
TRBJ2-3 TRBD2 TRBV19 . CASTPEGTSGIDTQYF TGTGCCAGTACCCCAGAGGGGACTAGCGGTATAGATACGCAGTATTTT
TRBJ1-2 . TRBV19 many CASSIRGQSYGYTF TGTGCCAGTAGTATCAGGGGCCAATCCTATGGCTACACCTTC
TRBJ1-4 TRBD1 TRBV5-6 many CASSLRGGTGAVEKLFF TGTGCCAGCAGCTTGAGAGGCGGGACAGGGGCAGTCGAAAAACTGTTTTTT
TRBJ2-2 . TRBV7-6 many CASSLNTGELFF TGTGCCAGCAGCCTCAACACCGGGGAGCTGTTTTTT
TRBJ1-3 TRBD1 TRBV4-3 many CASSLSDRAGNTIYF TGCGCCAGCAGCCTCTCGGACAGGGCTGGAAACACCATATATTTT
TRBJ2-1 . TRBV12-3/TRBV12-4 . CASSSPEGLVGGGNEQFF TGTGCCAGCAGTTCACCCGAAGGACTAGTGGGAGGGGGGAATGAGCAGTTCTTC
TRBJ1-1 . TRBV30 many CAWARGGRTEAFF TGTGCCTGGGCCCGGGGGGGGCGCACTGAAGCTTTCTTT
TRBJ2-2 . TRBV19 many CASWGRNTGELFF TGTGCCAGCTGGGGGCGGAACACCGGGGAGCTGTTTTTT
TRBJ2-3 . TRBV11-2 few CASTLSLGTDTQYF TGTGCCAGCACCTTAAGTCTGGGCACAGATACGCAGTATTTT
TRBJ2-3 . TRBV5-1 many CASSSYTFSTDTQYF TGCGCCAGCAGCTCATATACCTTTAGCACAGATACGCAGTATTTT
TRBJ2-1 TRBD2 TRBV3-1 . CASSPGLAGDGPYNEQFF TGTGCCAGCAGCCCGGGACTAGCGGGAGACGGACCCTACAATGAGCAGTTCTTC
TRBJ1-3 TRBD1 TRBV18 many CASSGLRGRGNTIYF TGTGCCAGCTCAGGACTCAGGGGGCGCGGAAACACCATATATTTT
TRBJ2-7 TRBD2 TRBV10-3 many CAISGSLGTSGSYEQYF TGTGCCATCAGTGGGAGCCTCGGGACTAGCGGGAGTTACGAGCAGTACTTC
TRBJ2-1 . TRBV11-3 many CASSLENTVYNEQFF TGTGCCAGCAGCTTAGAAAATACAGTATACAATGAGCAGTTCTTC
TRBJ1-4 . TRBV7-7 few CASGTGRNEKLFF TGTGCTAGCGGTACCGGCCGTAATGAAAAACTGTTTTTT
TRBJ2-3 TRBD1 TRBV7-9 few CASSLSPTGGTDTQYF TGTGCCAGCAGCTTATCACCGACAGGGGGCACAGATACGCAGTATTTT
TRBJ1-2 . TRBV11-2 many CASSLDPPGRYGYTF TGTGCCAGCAGCTTAGATCCTCCCGGGAGGTACGGCTACACCTTC
TRBJ1-1 . TRBV15 many CATSRDPGARGPSTEAFF TGTGCCACCAGCAGAGATCCGGGGGCCCGCGGGCCGAGCACTGAAGCTTTCTTT
TRBJ2-7 . TRBV28 many CASRQLGARSRYEQYF TGTGCCAGCAGACAATTGGGGGCGAGATCGCGATACGAGCAGTACTTC
TRBJ2-5 . TRBV11-2 many CASSLNFGLRQETQYF TGTGCCAGCAGCTTAAACTTCGGCTTACGTCAAGAGACCCAGTACTTC
TRBJ2-2 . TRBV6-5 many CASSSSRVEHTGELFF TGTGCCAGCAGTTCCTCGCGGGTTGAGCATACCGGGGAGCTGTTTTTT
TRBJ2-1 . TRBV7-2 few CASSLLGRPGNEQFF TGTGCCAGCAGCTTATTGGGAAGACCAGGTAATGAGCAGTTCTTC
TRBJ2-3 TRBD2 TRBV20-1 . CSAGTSGGTDTQYF TGCAGTGCTGGGACTAGCGGGGGCACAGATACGCAGTATTTT
TRBJ2-1 TRBD2 TRBV5-1 many CASSLGLAASYNEQFF TGCGCCAGCAGCTTGGGACTAGCGGCCTCCTACAATGAGCAGTTCTTC
TRBJ1-1 . TRBV4-3 many CASSTDRGTEAFF TGCGCCAGCAGTACTGACAGAGGCACTGAAGCTTTCTTT